This T cell receptor beta chain was identified in a study of shared clonotypes between healthy human individuals. Produced via immunoSEQ multiplex PCR; TCRdb's table is partial and in-frame only. This sample has under 1,100,000 clones, with 75% to 85% found just once. The CDR3 loop spans 12 amino acids. Germline V gene lookup returns CDR1 SGDLS and CDR2 YYNGEE. The germline V and J ends were trimmed by 3 bases and 10 bases, with 13 bases remaining between them. The sequence was obtained from a man aged 18-30 years in good health. Some clones in this sample may be carry-over from other donors' samples. The chain joins TRBV9 to TRBJ1-2; D remains ambiguous. Source material: memory CD4+ T cells from PBMCs. As to subset: CD45RA-negative fraction. CDR3 region: CASSAPDRSYTF. The CDR3 DNA reads TGTGCCAGCAGCGCTCCTGATCGGTCCTACACCTTC.